This record concerns one T cell receptor beta chain sequence. The sample belongs to a study of cytomegalovirus exposure and HLA in healthy donors. This CDR3 is 14 amino acids long. V lost 2 bases, J lost 6 bases, and 13 bases lay in between. CDR1 is SGHDT and CDR2 is YYEEEE in the germline V gene. The primer mix had 60 Vbeta and 13 Jbeta primers. Assay: immunoSEQ multiplex PCR; the TCRdb copy retains only in-frame clones and omits some. The repertoire includes over 75,000 clones, about 83% of them detected once, and 5.6% sits in the top ten. Material: PBMCs. This sequence was found in a woman between 18 and 29 years old in good health and CMV-seropositive. This rearrangement joins TRBV5-6 to TRBJ2-3; D remains unclear. CDR3 sequence reads: CASSLSAGIDTQYF. The CDR3 DNA reads as TGTGCCAGCAGCTTATCCGCAGGCATCGATACGCAGTATTTT.